This TCR beta chain was documented in a study of cytomegalovirus exposure and HLA in healthy donors (dated by TCRdb to 2017 to 2019). About the investigation overall: An earlier analysis of roughly 500 of the donors reported 276 Gb of sequence data and about 120 million unique TCR beta sequences obtained from about 180 million T cells. Alongside the repertoire data, information on donor age, sex, ethnicity and CMV serostatus was compiled. A later genetic analysis used genome-wide SNP genotypes for about 60% of the roughly 670 donors, treating that subset as a discovery cohort. All discovery cohort repertoires had been generated on a single sequencing platform. The study profiled the T cell repertoires of 666 subjects by immunosequencing and related them to cytomegalovirus serostatus. To decide whether each TCR beta V gene segment behaved as functional or pseudogenic, an earlier analysis of some 600 of the donors relied on high-throughput TCR beta sequencing. The number of donors typed differed by locus, with roughly 629-640 for A, B, C, DRB1 and DQB1, more than 500 for DQA1, about 610 for DPA1, and around 450 for DPB1. Both class I and class II loci were covered by HLA typing, at four-digit resolution. The later analysis used no new phenotypic data to find candidate immune exposures, relying instead on TCR beta sequences and their occurrence across donors. Of the 300 to 400 genotyped donors, about 80% fell in the genetic ancestry cluster associated with self-reported Caucasian donors. Along with the roughly 610-subject first cohort, a separate validation cohort of over a hundred different subjects was used. An early release that covered more than 550 HLA-typed donors contained approximately 300 gigabases of sequencing data and 70 million to 100 million unique TCR sequences. The study combined high-throughput TCR immunosequencing, statistical association of individual TCRs with disease status, and machine learning to predict cytomegalovirus infection status. Across some 400 genotyped donors of the cohort, an average of approximately 200,000 unique TCR beta nucleotide sequences per donor were sequenced, and 15% to 20% of those sequences were non-productive. Roughly 5 DR-DQ haplotypes were treated as single units for association and clustering because of strong linkage in the cohort. The study aimed to test whether signatures of past pathogen exposure could be identified by cataloging public T cell receptors. To study patterns of TCR occurrence, a later analysis re-analyzed previously published TCR beta repertoires from several hundred donors and added high-resolution HLA genotyping. The full study reports these points: In an earlier analysis of approximately 590 of the donors, most TCR beta V segments appeared in productive rearrangements about 90% or about 30% of the time, broadly matching IMGT annotations. In a later genetic analysis, fewer N-insertions in productive TCRs were reported among donors in an Asian-associated ancestry cluster than the roughly 700-donor mean. The earlier analysis of around 600 of the donors excluded some 15 rarely observed V segments, including chromosome 9 orphons, because counts were too low. A later analysis found that HLA-associated TCR beta chains were more clonally expanded and had lower generation probabilities than equally common non-associated chains. According to a later analysis, most CMV-associated TCR beta chains appeared to be HLA-restricted, and the HLA associations seemed to be driven largely by CMV exposure. HLA typing was unavailable for some donors at each locus, so association tests used only the typed subset. A group of highly shared sequence variants was considered likely to be a technical artifact of the sequencing pipeline. According to a later analysis, TCR association rates differed among HLA loci, with DRB1 alleles showing the most associated TCRs and HLA-C alleles showing the fewest. Immune exposure information for the cohort was limited to CMV serostatus. While some public TCRs were present in many individuals, most TCR sequences turned up only very rarely across donors. A later genetic analysis associated a missense DCLRE1C variant with V-gene and J-gene trimming of TCR beta chains, and an independent cohort replicated the association. It was suggested by the authors that the approach could potentially be generalized to other disease states and immunological phenotypes. This cohort had only TCR beta chains sequenced, and the lack of alpha or paired-chain data limited which features could be detected. Strong co-occurrence of HLA alleles, especially DR and DQ, made assigning TCR associations to individual alleles difficult. A further reported finding was that TCR beta sequences accurately predicted the HLA-A and HLA-B alleles for most subjects in the first cohort. In a later analysis, several top co-occurrence clusters were reported to appear linked to parvovirus B19, influenza, CMV and Epstein-Barr virus. Some IMGT-functional V segments, including TRBV6-2 and TRBV6-3, could not be distinguished by the 87-base-pair reads and were therefore excluded. A few of the identified cytomegalovirus-associated TCR beta chains were confirmed in vitro to be specific for cytomegalovirus antigens. In the study, approximately 150 TCR beta chains were listed as associated with cytomegalovirus. Presence/absence analyses assumed roughly uniform sequencing depth across donors, an assumption that may not hold. At a false discovery rate of 0.05, a later analysis linked around 17,000 TCR beta sequences to specific HLA alleles. The classifier was reported to diagnose cytomegalovirus status with high specificity and sensitivity in both the original and validation cohorts. Linkage disequilibrium might explain the correlated functional status among segregating V segments, but an unknown experimental factor could not be excluded.

Comment on this clone: The target of this receptor is not known. Per-nucleotide qualities are absent, and no much larger clonotype sits a single base away.

In total, roughly 670 healthy bone marrow donors made up the cohort. At the time of sampling, every cohort member was nominally healthy, though immune exposures that went unrecorded were likely present. The donor tested CMV seropositive, placing the donor among the roughly 270 seropositive members of the cohort. Every donor gave a peripheral blood sample, and the peripheral blood mononuclear cells from that sample were used for TCR beta sequencing. The Qiagen DNeasy Blood Extraction Kit was used to extract genomic DNA from the blood cell samples. Trimming removed 7 bases from V and 5 bases from J, leaving 14 bases between the germline ends. The germline V gene sets CDR1 to ENHRY and CDR2 to SYGVKD. The CDR3 starts with the cysteine, ends with the phenylalanine, and has 13 residues. Only the CDR3 region is kept as DNA, spanning 39 bases read in frame from base 1. Library preparation was by the immunoSEQ multiplex PCR assay. A mixture of 60 forward primers for TCR Vbeta segments and 13 reverse primers for TCR Jbeta segments was used in the multiplex PCR. The CDR3 region of rearranged TCR beta genes was amplified from genomic DNA by a multiplex PCR assay. On the Illumina HiSeq System, the amplified TCR beta libraries were sequenced as 87-base-pair reads. The published analysis was carried out like this. Across the 500 to 700 repertoires, a later analysis counted tens of millions of unique TCR beta chains, 8.5 million to 12 million of which were shared by at least two donors. Raw reads were error-corrected and collapsed into unique sequences with a nearest-neighbor algorithm that merged closely related sequences to remove PCR and sequencing errors. To assign V, D and J gene segments, CDR3 sequences were aligned to IMGT reference sequences. For a sequence to be retained, a match of at least six nucleotides to both a V gene segment and a J gene segment was required. Rearrangements were classified as productive when the CDR3 lacked stop codons and remained in frame with V and J, and all other rearrangements were classified as non-productive. Following IMGT convention, CDR3 was defined as the stretch from the second conserved V-encoded cysteine up to the conserved J-encoded phenylalanine. In an earlier analysis of around 600 of the donors, sequences lacking an unambiguous match to a single V gene segment were excluded. An earlier analysis of a few hundred of the donors classified V segments as functional when productive rearrangements were above 56.7% and as segregating when the standard deviation between donors was above 5%. A statistical classification framework was built to diagnose cytomegalovirus status from the catalog of TCR beta chain sequences. A later analysis assigned V and J genes by comparing TCR nucleotide sequences with IMGT/GENE-DB human TR gene sequences. A later analysis assigned CDR3 sequences and most-parsimonious VDJ recombination scenarios with the TCRdist pipeline. In a later analysis, each TCR beta chain was defined by its CDR3 amino acid sequence together with its V-gene family, and reads lacking a unique V-gene family were excluded. As a way to deal with suspected cross-contamination and a sequencing artifact, a later analysis dropped over 550 nucleotide sequences that were highly shared and had low generation probability. For each public chain, a later analysis derived a clonal expansion index from normalized ranks of inferred template counts within each repertoire. In a later analysis, generation probabilities were computed with a VDJ recombination model fitted to out-of-frame rearrangements, and the resulting probabilities were checked against IGoR. In a later analysis, hypergeometric tests were used to score TCR-TCR, TCR-HLA and TCR-CMV co-occurrence, with a repertoire-size bias correction applied to TCR pairs. A later analysis estimated false discovery rates by permuting HLA or CMV assignments 20 times. In a later analysis, co-occurring TCRs were grouped using DBSCAN, and TCRdist sequence similarity was added for clustering within HLA-allele-positive subsets. For co-occurrence clustering, repertoires with fewer than 30,000 or more than 120,000 public chains were excluded, along with roughly 5 repertoires with anomalous nucleotide sharing. This immuneACCESS table, as held by TCRdb, lists in-frame sequences with V and J called but not all clones. Of the missing ones, under half trace to an unresolved V gene in checked studies; the others have no known cause. V and J calls plus clone size are reproduced from that table; the DNA served to infer D and trimming. For this sample there are around 180,000 clones; around four fifths appear just once. The ten most abundant clones make up 1.4% of the sample.

Sequenced material: PBMCs. The V gene is TRBV10-3 and the J gene is TRBJ2-5, with TRBD1 tentatively as D gene (8 bases match). The clonotype originates from a woman in her thirties in good health and CMV-seropositive. The nucleotide sequence reads as follows: TGTGCCATCATGACAGGGGAGGGGGAGACCCAGTACTTC. Its translation is CAIMTGEGETQYF.